The 26 T cell receptor beta chains in this list originate from one sample, sequenced in a study of metastatic and nonmetastatic thyroid tumors. TCRdb redid the clone calls on the PCR reads using MiXCR. The sample carries approximately 25,000 clones, 20% to 30% recorded once. No treatment of any kind had been given to any patient before thyroid surgery. The sample was blood. These receptors all stem from a male donor with papillary thyroid cancer or a benign thyroid nodule (not recorded which). Some clones in this sample may be carry-over from other donors' samples.

In its sample, this clone was seen many times. The junction departs from the called germline gene at one end, perhaps through a read error. This chain uses TRBV5-1 with TRBJ2-7, with a tentative D call TRBD2 (7 bases). The germline V gene encodes CDR1 SGHRS and CDR2 YFSETQ. The CDR3 totals 14 residues. CDR3 coding DNA: TGCGCCAGCAGTTTGGGGGAGAGGGGGGGACAGCAGTACTTC. Amino acids: CASSLGERGGQQYF.

This clone was seen more than once but under ten times. A read error may explain this, as a much larger clone is one base away. J is TRBJ2-1 and V is TRBV7-2; no reliable D call. The DNA end lines up better with TRBJ2-5; the J call may be wrong. This CDR3 contains 11 residues. Germline CDR1 reads SGHTA; CDR2 reads FQGNSA. The CDR3 coding sequence is TGTGCCAGCAGCCGTATGGATACCCAGTACTTC. This gives the protein CASSRMDTQYF.

This clone has at least ten counts. The chain combines TRBV29-1 with TRBJ2-3; D gene uncertain. The CDR3 totals 11 residues. Trimming cost V 4 bases and J 6 bases, with 8 bases left between them. The germline CDR1 and CDR2 sequences are SQVTM and ANQGSEA. In nucleotides, the CDR3 is TGCAGCGTTGTCAGGACCGATACGCAGTATTTT. Its translation: CSVVRTDTQYF.

This clone showed up many times. The rearrangement uses TRBV27 and TRBJ1-2; TRBD1 might be the D (5 bases). The CDR3 runs to 12 residues. V was clipped by 2 bases and J by 8 bases, with 9 bases between them. Germline CDR1 reads MNHEY; CDR2 reads SMNVEV (reference sequence). The CDR3 protein is CASSLTGAGYTF. DNA of the CDR3: TGTGCCAGCAGTTTAACCGGGGCGGGCTACACCTTC.

In this sample, this clone turned up many times. The J gene is TRBJ2-1, the V gene TRBV24-1; the match to TRBD2 covers 12 bases. The germline gives CDR1 KGHDR, CDR2 SFDVKD. Trimming cost V 2 bases and J 10 bases; bases outside gene matches: 17. CDR3 length: 19 residues. Here the CDR3 DNA reads TGTGCCACCAGTGATTATGCCGGGACTAGCGGGTCTTCCCGCGGGGAGCAGTTCTTC. As protein: CATSDYAGTSGSSRGEQFF.

This clone has at least ten counts. V gene TRBV2 combines with J gene TRBJ2-3; D not certain. Trimming shortened V by 6 bases and J by 3 bases, and 16 bases separated the two germline ends. The CDR3 runs 15 residues. CDR1 is SNHLY, CDR2 FYNNEI, per germline. The DNA for the CDR3 is TGTGCCAGCAGCCTCGGTGCTGTCCGGACAGATACGCAGTATTTT. Residues: CASSLGAVRTDTQYF.

This clone was found many times. Other nucleotide sequences in the sample specify the same CDR3. The J gene is TRBJ2-2, the V gene TRBV30; 9 nucleotides match TRBD1. There are 13 residues in the CDR3. V shed 2 bases, J shed 6 bases, and the junction held 1 base outside the gene matches. CDR1 is GTSNPN and CDR2 is SVGIG in the germline V gene (reference sequence). CDR3 sequence: CAWSRQGAGELFF. For the CDR3, the DNA is TGTGCCTGGAGTCGACAGGGGGCCGGGGAGCTGTTTTTT.

Within the sample, this clone is medium-sized. The chain couples TRBV6-6 to TRBJ1-2, with 7 bases aligning to TRBD1. The CDR3 totals 13 residues. Per the germline V gene, CDR1 is MNHNY and CDR2 is SVGAGI (reference sequence). The J segment lost 8 bases and the V segment lost 0 bases, leaving 3 bases of the junction unmatched. CDR3 in amino acids: CASSYSGTVGYTF. CDR3 sequence (DNA): TGTGCCAGCAGTTACTCCGGGACAGTCGGCTACACCTTC.

As concerns this clone: No DNA is shown, since the ends of the CDR3 on it are uncertain; the CDR3 is the one TCRdb lists. This chain connects TRBV7-6 to TRBJ2-1; TRBD1 is the table's D call, not checked against the DNA. Germline values: CDR1 SGHVS, CDR2 FNYEAQ. The CDR3 spans 14 residues, counting both ends. The CDR3 sequence is CASSFAQGAFEQLF.

This clone was counted at least ten times. CDR3: CASSSRPGQGVGNQPQHF. The CDR3 region has the DNA TGTGCCAGCAGTTCCCGACCAGGACAGGGGGTGGGCAATCAGCCCCAGCATTTT. The chain couples TRBV11-2 to TRBJ1-5, with 10 bases identical to TRBD1. Germline CDR1 SGHAT, CDR2 FQNNGV. The CDR3 has 18 amino acids. V lost 6 bases and J lost 2; bases outside the gene matches: 13. The whole variable domain, remainder taken from reference TRBV11-2 and TRBJ1-5, is EAGVAQSPRYKIIEKRQSVAFWCNPISGHATLYWYQQILGQGPKLLIQFQNNGVVDDSQLPKDRFSAERLKGVDSTLKIQPAKLEDSAVYLCASSSRPGQGVGNQPQHFGDGTRLSIL.

This clone was seen ten or more times. The gene calls are TRBV30 and TRBJ1-5; TRBD1 is a possible D gene (6 bases). The V end was cut by 3 bases, the J end by 2 bases, with 8 bases between. The length of the CDR3 is 13 residues. The germline CDR1 and CDR2 sequences are GTSNPN and SVGIG (reference sequence). CDR3 sequence (DNA): TGTGCCTGGAGGGGGGGCGGCAATCAGCCCCAGCATTTT. Amino acid sequence: CAWRGGGNQPQHF.

This clone has ten or more counts. The chain employs TRBV7-9 and TRBJ2-3; 13 bases match TRBD2. CDR3 size: 16 residues. Germline CDR1 is SEHNR and CDR2 is FQNEAQ (reference sequence). The V gene end was trimmed by 5 bases and the J gene end by 1 base; junction bases not matched to a gene: 3. The CDR3 DNA sequence: TGTGCCAGCAGCATGGGGACTAGCGGGGGCACAGATACGCAGTATTTT. It specifies CASSMGTSGGTDTQYF.

In its sample, this clone was seen many times. The same CDR3 is also encoded by other DNA sequences in this sample. This rearrangement joins TRBV29-1 to TRBJ2-2, with D perhaps being TRBD1 or TRBD2 (5 bases each). The CDR3 is 11 amino acids. V was pared by 7 bases and J by 3 bases, with 6 bases between. Per germline, CDR1 SQVTM and CDR2 ANQGSEA. CDR3 nucleotide sequence: TGCAGCGGGGGGTACACCGGGGAGCTGTTTTTT. Its protein product is CSGGYTGELFF.

This clone was observed many times. The chain is built from TRBV24-1 and TRBJ1-1; 9 bases fit TRBD1. Per the germline V gene, CDR1 is KGHDR and CDR2 is SFDVKD. The CDR3 loop spans 15 amino acids. The ends lost 3 bases at V and 8 bases at J; junction bases unmatched: 9. CDR3: CATSDGGTGRAEAFF. The CDR3 DNA sequence: TGTGCCACCAGTGATGGGGGGACAGGGAGGGCCGAAGCTTTCTTT.

With regard to this clone: The sample holds other DNA sequences that translate to the same CDR3. The V gene is TRBV7-2, the J gene TRBJ2-7, with TRBD1 as a possible D gene (6 bases). Deletions cut 8 bases from V and 7 bases from J, with 18 bases between. CDR3 length equals 13 residues. Germline V CDR1 and CDR2: SGHTA, FQGNSA. The CDR3 here is CASSLARRGEQYF. The CDR3 DNA sequence: TGTGCCAGCTCCTTAGCGCGCAGGGGAGAGCAGTACTTC.

The genes are TRBV5-1 and TRBJ1-1, with TRBD1 matching 8 bases. V lost 4 bases, J lost 0 bases, and 2 bases stayed unmatched. Germline V lookup: CDR1 SGHRS, CDR2 YFSETQ. This CDR3 has 14 amino acids. The chain's CDR3 is CASSQTGVNTEAFF. CDR3 nucleotides: TGCGCCAGCAGCCAGACAGGGGTGAACACTGAAGCTTTCTTT.

This clone occurred many times. Here the CDR3 reads CASSPGGTGAATNEKLFF. The CDR3 DNA reads as TGTGCCAGCAGCCCAGGCGGGACAGGGGCGGCAACTAATGAAAAACTGTTTTTT. V and J are TRBV7-9 and TRBJ1-4; 10 nucleotides match TRBD1. CDR1 and CDR2 from the germline V gene are SEHNR and FQNEAQ (reference sequence). This CDR3 is 18 amino acids long. The junction had 9 bases not matched to a gene; V was cut back by 5 bases and J by 0 bases.

This clone has at least ten counts. The chain employs TRBV2 and TRBJ2-5, with 10 bases that match TRBD2. In germline, CDR1 is SNHLY, CDR2 FYNNEI. The CDR3 loop spans 18 amino acids. V was clipped by 6 bases and J by 5 bases; unmatched bases: 18. The CDR3 here is CASRTGTSAFPGMETQYF. For the CDR3, the DNA is TGTGCCAGCAGGACCGGGACTAGCGCCTTTCCAGGCATGGAGACCCAGTACTTC.

This clone was counted many times. The CDR3 loop reads CATSTRRRGLSPEQYF. CDR3 nucleotides: TGTGCCACCAGCACAAGGCGGCGAGGGCTGTCCCCCGAGCAGTACTTC. V usage is TRBV15 and J usage is TRBJ2-7, with D perhaps matching TRBD2 (5 bases). The length of the CDR3 is 16 residues. The V gene lost 4 bases and the J gene lost 6 bases, with 22 bases spanning the gap. CDR1 is LNHNV, CDR2 YYDKDF, per germline (reference sequence).

At least ten counts were recorded for this clone. The CDR3 reads CASSSTGKAFF. In DNA, the CDR3 is TGTGCCAGCAGCTCCACAGGGAAAGCTTTCTTT. This chain joins TRBV9 and TRBJ1-1, with D perhaps matching TRBD1 (6 bases). Germline V gives CDR1 SGDLS, CDR2 YYNGEE. The V gene lost 4 bases and the J gene lost 9 bases, with 10 bases spanning the gap. The CDR3 has 11 residues.

This clone was detected ten times or more. This sequence joins TRBV19 and TRBJ1-1; possible D gene TRBD1, 5 bases. This CDR3 region has 14 residues. Germline V gives CDR1 LNHDA, CDR2 SQIVND (reference sequence). Trimming left V 4 bases short and J 4 bases short, with 13 bases between. This CDR3 reads CASSKQDIGTEAFF. The CDR3 coding sequence is TGTGCCAGTAGTAAACAGGACATTGGCACTGAAGCTTTCTTT.

This clone was counted ten times or more. V and J are TRBV12-3 or TRBV12-4 and TRBJ1-2; 11 bases agree with TRBD1. CDR3 length: 12 residues. V was clipped by 8 bases and J by 8 bases; unmatched bases: 4. In nucleotides, the CDR3 is TGTGCCAGCGGACAGGGGGCAGGCGGCTACACCTTC. Its translation is CASGQGAGGYTF.

The sample holds many counts of this clone. A junction boundary mismatches the germline segment, possibly from a read error. V is TRBV7-9 and J is TRBJ2-7; TRBD1 matches at 8 bases. Germline lookup yields CDR1 SEHNR and CDR2 FQNEAQ (reference sequence). The CDR3 spans 14 residues. The CDR3 protein is CASSSDRVQGEQCF. The CDR3 region has the DNA TGTGCCAGCAGCTCGGACAGGGTTCAGGGCGAGCAGTGCTTC.

The chain couples TRBV20-1 to TRBJ1-1; a possible D gene is TRBD1 (5 bases). Trimming pared 8 bases from V and 2 bases from J, leaving 21 bases between. The germline V gene encodes CDR1 DFQATT and CDR2 SNEGSKA (reference sequence). This CDR3 is built from 15 residues. CDR3 in DNA: TGCAGTTCCCTGGCGAGGGGCATCTCTAACACTGAAGCTTTCTTT. It translates to CSSLARGISNTEAFF.

This clone was picked up many times. The V call is TRBV19, the J call TRBJ2-7; the match to TRBD2 covers 7 bases. The CDR3 is 17 residues long. V shed 6 bases, J shed 0 bases, and the junction held 14 bases outside the gene matches. In germline, CDR1 is LNHDA, CDR2 SQIVND (reference sequence). The CDR3 coding sequence is TGTGCCAGTAGGATACGGCGGCTAGCGGTTAGCTCCTACGAGCAGTACTTC. Translated: CASRIRRLAVSSYEQYF.

This clone has only a few counts. The J gene is TRBJ2-7, the V gene TRBV27; D gene ambiguous. Trimming took off 0 bases at V and 0 bases at J, with 9 bases between the two ends. Germline V gene lookup returns CDR1 MNHEY and CDR2 SMNVEV (reference sequence). The CDR3 consists of 15 residues. In DNA form, the CDR3 reads TGTGCCAGCAGTTTATCTTGTACGTACTCCTACGAGCAGTACTTC. Residues: CASSLSCTYSYEQYF.